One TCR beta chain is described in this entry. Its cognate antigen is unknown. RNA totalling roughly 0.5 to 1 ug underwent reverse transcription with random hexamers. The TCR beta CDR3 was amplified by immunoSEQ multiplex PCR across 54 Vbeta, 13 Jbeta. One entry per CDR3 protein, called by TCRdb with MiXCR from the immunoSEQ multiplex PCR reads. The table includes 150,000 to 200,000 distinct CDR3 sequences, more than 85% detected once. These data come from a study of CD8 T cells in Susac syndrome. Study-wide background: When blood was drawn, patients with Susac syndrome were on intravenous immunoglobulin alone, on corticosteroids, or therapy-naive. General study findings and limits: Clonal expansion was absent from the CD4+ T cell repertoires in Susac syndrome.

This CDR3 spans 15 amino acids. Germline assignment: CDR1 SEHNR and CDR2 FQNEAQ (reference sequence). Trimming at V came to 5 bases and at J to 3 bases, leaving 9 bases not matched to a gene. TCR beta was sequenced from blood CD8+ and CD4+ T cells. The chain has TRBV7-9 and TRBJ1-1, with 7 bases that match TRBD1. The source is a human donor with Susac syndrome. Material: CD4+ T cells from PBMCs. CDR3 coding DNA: TGTGCCAGCAGCCTCTCGCGACAGGGAGACACTGAAGCTTTCTTT. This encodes CASSLSRQGDTEAFF.